This T cell receptor beta chain appears in the sequencing data of a study of Graves' ophthalmopathy and Graves' hyperthyroidism. Findings and caveats of the study: With just over 70% sensitivity and roughly 76% specificity, the model predicted ophthalmopathy progression.

TCR beta CDR3 regions were amplified from RNA transcripts. After a first-round RT-PCR with HTBI primers, a second-round multiplex PCR was run. TCRdb independently ran MiXCR on the multiplex PCR reads; one entry per CDR3 protein. The sample has hundreds of thousands of distinct CDR3 sequences, roughly two fifths seen once; the top ten hold 40% to 55%. In its sample, this clonotype was seen a few times. What it recognizes is unknown. Germline CDR1 SEHNR, CDR2 FQNEAQ (reference sequence). V was cut by 2 bases and J by 3 bases, with 10 bases left in between. The CDR3 consists of 14 residues. Pregnancy or lactation, uncontrolled infections and other autoimmune diseases were grounds for excluding patients. The evidence that diagnosis relied on was clinical symptoms, serum thyroxine, TRAb, thyroid ultrasound and orbital computed tomography. PBMCs were density-gradient isolated from approximately 9.8 ml fresh blood.

The receptor was isolated from an adult man with Graves' ophthalmopathy. This chain uses TRBV7-9 with TRBJ1-1; D uncertain. Sequencing input: peripheral blood. Here the CDR3 reads CASSLRVQDTEAFF. The CDR3 coding sequence is TGTGCCAGCAGCTTAAGGGTGCAGGACACTGAAGCTTTCTTT.